Presented here are 3 T cell receptor beta chains from one specimen sequenced in a study of blood T cell repertoires in COVID-19. Using immunoSEQ multiplex PCR, the repertoire was profiled, and TCRdb retains in-frame clones only, with some absent. Of around 470,000 clones in the sample, about 88% were seen once. Sequenced sample: peripheral blood. The receptor source for this set is a man younger than 35 with COVID-19, enrolled during active disease.

This sequence joins TRBV7-9 and TRBJ2-1; TRBD2 matches at 9 bases. The germline V gene encodes CDR1 SEHNR and CDR2 FQNEAQ (reference sequence). V was clipped by 6 bases and J by 4 bases; unmatched bases: 4. CDR3 length: 14 amino acids. This chain's CDR3 is CASRQTSGYNEQFF. The CDR3 nucleotides read TGTGCCAGCAGGCAAACTAGCGGGTACAATGAGCAGTTCTTC.

CDR3 in DNA: TGTGCCAGCAGCACACCGGGACAGGGAATCCCCTACGAGCAGTACTTC. Its translation: CASSTPGQGIPYEQYF. V usage is TRBV7-9 and J usage is TRBJ2-7; 9 nucleotides line up with TRBD1. CDR1 and CDR2 (germline): SEHNR, FQNEAQ (reference sequence). V dropped 5 bases and J dropped 2; count of bases not matched to a gene: 10. There are 16 residues in the CDR3. The whole variable domain, filled in from reference TRBV7-9 and TRBJ2-7, reads DTGVSQNPRHKITKRGQNVTFRCDPISEHNRLYWYRQTLGQGPEFLTYFQNEAQLEKSRLLSDRFSAERPKGSFSTLEIQRTEQGDSAMYLCASSTPGQGIPYEQYFGPGTRLTVT.

This clone was counted a single time. The chain uses TRBV2 and TRBJ2-3, with 15 nucleotides matching TRBD2. CDR3 size: 17 residues. Germline CDR1 is SNHLY and CDR2 is FYNNEI. The J segment lost 5 bases and the V segment lost 8 bases, leaving 11 bases of the junction unmatched. DNA of the CDR3: TGTGCCAGCGATGAGTTGGGACTAGCGGGGGGCCGAGATACGCAGTATTTT. It encodes CASDELGLAGGRDTQYF.